This is a list of T cell receptor beta chains from one sample in a study of cytomegalovirus exposure and HLA in healthy donors. Method: immunoSEQ multiplex PCR; TCRdb's copy keeps in-frame clones and lacks some. The table has about 130,000 clones, roughly a tenth seen once. The sample was PBMCs. The source of these receptors is a woman between 18 and 29 years old in good health and CMV-seropositive. Both conserved end residues are part of each CDR3.

v_call	cdr3_aa
TRBV27	CASSLPGYNSPLHF
TRBV20-1	CSASGSNQYF
TRBV15	CATSSNRLAAYNEQFF
TRBV19	CATEKANNEQFF
TRBV28	CASSLMGGKETQYF
TRBV5-1	CASSFPGQETQYF
TRBV5-4	CASSLGQVGELFF
TRBV28	CASVRQGVKDNEQFF
TRBV6-5	CASSRLVGQETQYF
TRBV28	CASSSHLLDRRTYEQYF
TRBV28	CASSLGREENTDTQYF
TRBV23-1	CASVPGHQRHEQYF
TRBV7-2	CASSLVGGGSWYEQYF
TRBV5-1	CASREASGYSYEQYF
TRBV12-5	CASGYIGANEQYF
TRBV6-1	CASSSEVAGAGELFF
TRBV6-1	CASIEGRAAHEAFF
TRBV25-1	CASSESNRRETQYF
TRBV15	CATSSAYGLAGIHGSYEQYF
TRBV21-1	CASTPKGDRGNTIYF
TRBV30	CAWSRGQGLVFDTEAFF
TRBV10-3	CATQGSGNTIYF
TRBV2	CASSGISGSYEQYF
TRBV6-5	CASSYGTIGTEAFF
TRBV6-6	CASSKGTPWGYTF
TRBV6-1	CASSPGTGYEQYF
TRBV5-1	CASSLFEGQGGDTQYF
TRBV6-4	CASSDSEGNQPQHF
TRBV11-3	CASSSLVETQYF
TRBV27	CASSLSWGVDGYTF
TRBV7-7	CASSRQSTDTQYF
TRBV6-1	CASTYTRGNEQYF
TRBV27	CASSFVAGGYNEQFF
TRBV28	CATVFSRDRVTGEQFF
TRBV7-9	CASSSTHRNAYNEQFF
TRBV9	CASSVDRTGDYYGYTF
TRBV7-8	CASSLVPRDREETQYF
TRBV5-1	CASGVPGLASEQFF
TRBV28	CASSFPTTGVTEAFF
TRBV4-1	CASSQGWGPSALDGYTF
TRBV29-1	CSTVERDWYQETQYF
TRBV18	CASSPSNAGRETQYF
TRBV2	CASRGLGTSGSSYEQYF
TRBV29-1	CSVEGGELSEQFF
TRBV5-1	CASSPLVDWSYNEQFF
TRBV5-4	CASSPSQGSYGYTF
TRBV27	CASSFAENNEQFF
TRBV20-1	CSASRGDTQYF
TRBV28	CASRPRGGRGKNYGYTF
TRBV16	CASSDERQEITYEQYF
TRBV7-6	CASSSGVSFFYEQYF
TRBV30	CAWRRNTEAFF
TRBV11-2	CASSLVAGGVRTDTQYF
TRBV28	CASTRSLQPYEQYF
TRBV4-2	CASSQGQGLNYGYTF
TRBV2	CASSLAGTSLSYEQYF
TRBV18	CASSPGGPYGYTF